Each of the 3 T cell receptor beta chains below was sequenced from the same sample in a study of vaccination effects on CD4 cells after COVID-19. Viral peptide pools were used in the ViraFEST assay to expand antigen-specific CD4+ T cells, and sequencing came afterward. CD4+ T cells were isolated after around 9 days of culture. All participants had two doses of either the BNT162b2 or mRNA-1273 vaccine. Method: immunoSEQ multiplex PCR; TCRdb's copy keeps in-frame clones and lacks some. Of just under 60,000 clones listed, 60% to 80% were seen once; the top ten hold roughly 2%. These receptors lack a known antigen. The starting material was CD4+ T cells from PBMCs cultured with HCoV-OC43 spike peptides, obtained after COVID-19 vaccination. Stated subset: HCoV-OC43 spike overlapping peptide pool stimulation. The receptors derive from a human donor who received a COVID-19 vaccine.

The chain joins TRBV7-3 to TRBJ1-1; D is unclear. In germline, CDR1 is SGHTA, CDR2 FQGTGA. The length of the CDR3 is 13 residues. Trimming took 6 bases from V and 1 from J, leaving 9 bases between them. For the CDR3, the DNA is TGTGCCAGCAGAAAAGGGCCGAACACTGAAGCTTTCTTT. Protein product: CASRKGPNTEAFF. The whole variable domain, filled in from reference TRBV7-3 and TRBJ1-1, reads GAGVSQTPSNKVTEKGKYVELRCDPISGHTALYWYRQSLGQGPEFLIYFQGTGAADDSGLPNDRFFAVRPEGSVSTLKIQRTERGDSAVYLCASRKGPNTEAFFGQGTRLTVV.

The rearrangement links TRBV19 to TRBJ2-1; perhaps TRBD2 as D (5 bases). The CDR3 totals 16 residues. Germline lookup yields CDR1 LNHDA and CDR2 SQIVND (reference sequence). The V end was cut by 5 bases, the J end by 8 bases, with 22 bases between. DNA of the CDR3: TGTGCCAGTAGTCGCACTCTGGCGGGCCATCGGGATGAGCAGTTCTTC. Its translation is CASSRTLAGHRDEQFF.

V and J are TRBV20-1 and TRBJ1-1, with D uncertain. In germline, CDR1 is DFQATT, CDR2 SNEGSKA (reference sequence). V lost 5 bases, J lost 4 bases, and 8 bases lay in between. CDR3 length equals 11 residues. The CDR3 region is CSAWGGTEAFF. The CDR3 region has the DNA TGCAGTGCTTGGGGAGGCACTGAAGCTTTCTTT.